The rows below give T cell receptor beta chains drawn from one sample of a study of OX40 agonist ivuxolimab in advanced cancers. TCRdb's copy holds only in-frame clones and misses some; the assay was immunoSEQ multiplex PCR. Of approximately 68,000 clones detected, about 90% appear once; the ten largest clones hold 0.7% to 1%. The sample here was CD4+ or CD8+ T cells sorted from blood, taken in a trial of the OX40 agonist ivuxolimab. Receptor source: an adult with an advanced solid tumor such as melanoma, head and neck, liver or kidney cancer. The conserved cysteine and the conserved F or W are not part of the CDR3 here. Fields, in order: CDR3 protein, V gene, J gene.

CDR3: ASSHPGSNQPQH
V: TRBV7-8
J: TRBJ1-5

CDR3: ASSAYRNSYEQY
V: TRBV28
J: TRBJ2-7

CDR3: ASSYGQGTSNEQF
V: TRBV6-5
J: TRBJ2-1

CDR3: ASLLGTEAF
V: TRBV6-6
J: TRBJ1-1

CDR3: ASSVSGSGANVLT
V: TRBV19
J: TRBJ2-6

CDR3: ASSLAGPGNQPQH
V: TRBV5-8
J: TRBJ1-5

CDR3: ASSVGGGKGEKLF
V: TRBV9
J: TRBJ1-4

CDR3: ASSLGQRIGELF
V: TRBV7-2
J: TRBJ2-2

CDR3: ASSLERNTEAF
V: TRBV7-9
J: TRBJ1-1

CDR3: ASSERVSFSNQPQH
V: TRBV6-1
J: TRBJ1-5

CDR3: ASIEQGFVTDTQY
V: TRBV2
J: TRBJ2-3

CDR3: AWSERTSPQF
V: TRBV30
J: TRBJ2-1

CDR3: ASSTNTEAF
V: TRBV28
J: TRBJ1-1

CDR3: ASSPRQGGYEQY
V: TRBV6-5
J: TRBJ2-7

CDR3: ASSSDSRSTEAF
V: TRBV7-9
J: TRBJ1-1

CDR3: AAGARRTDTQY
V: TRBV2
J: TRBJ2-3

CDR3: ASRRRADSYEQY
V: TRBV19
J: TRBJ2-7

CDR3: ASGFYNEQF
V: TRBV9
J: TRBJ2-1

CDR3: ASSLPGTMNTEAF
V: TRBV5-6
J: TRBJ1-1

CDR3: ASSLDHTEAF
V: TRBV5-4
J: TRBJ1-1

CDR3: ASSLIGGGGEKLF
V: TRBV5-6
J: TRBJ1-4

CDR3: ASSPAGRITDTQY
V: TRBV19
J: TRBJ2-3

CDR3: ASSPGRINTNGYT
V: TRBV6-5
J: TRBJ1-2

CDR3: ASSGSNPSGYT
V: TRBV6-1
J: TRBJ1-2

CDR3: ASSDLTGSDTGELF
V: TRBV6-1
J: TRBJ2-2

CDR3: AWSGGGNQPQH
V: TRBV30
J: TRBJ1-5

CDR3: ASSLLTGDGYT
V: TRBV7-9
J: TRBJ1-2

CDR3: ASSQQYEQY
V: TRBV6-1
J: TRBJ2-7

CDR3: AWSKFPDQPQH
V: TRBV30
J: TRBJ1-5

CDR3: ASSPGHQSREQY
V: TRBV10-1
J: TRBJ2-7